This entry is about one T cell receptor beta chain. The sample originates from a study of blood T cell repertoires in COVID-19. Study at large: T cells, B-cell-depleted T cells, or PBMCs supplied cDNA or gDNA.

In the original analysis: Amplification from reference gene primers served as the basis for estimated nucleated cell counts. The protocol was immunoSEQ multiplex PCR, while the TCRdb copy is restricted to in-frame clones and leaves out a portion. V and J calls and clone size are copied from that table; D and trimming were computed from the DNA. The profile shows 250,000 to 350,000 clones, approximately 92% of them singletons. The CDR3 has 16 residues. In germline, CDR1 is SGHDN, CDR2 FVKESK. Deletions cut 5 bases from V and 2 bases from J, with 19 bases between. In terms of age and location, participants ranged from roughly 18 to 90 years and lived in roughly 22 US areas.

This TCR was sampled from a woman between 25 and 40 years old who had recovered from COVID-19. The V call is TRBV14, the J call TRBJ2-7; D not certain. The sequenced sample was PBMCs or T cells enriched from blood (not recorded which). This CDR3 is CASSARSRENPYEQYF. The CDR3 region has the DNA TGTGCCAGCAGCGCCCGGTCCCGCGAAAACCCCTACGAGCAGTACTTC.